The TCR beta chain under discussion was sequenced for a study of memory CD4+ T cells and cytomegalovirus serostatus. Study-level background: This sample comes from healthy Belgian adults, 9 CMV seropositive, 24 seronegative.

The sort gate was single viable CD3+CD4+CD8-CD45RO+ cells for memory CD4+ T cells. Serum IgG to CMV pp150, pp28, p38 and p52 defined serostatus. Germline V gene data show CDR1 as MNHEY and CDR2 as SVGAGI. This CDR3 has 14 residues. V was pared by 2 bases and J by 4 bases, with 9 bases between. The repertoire was sequenced with immunoSEQ multiplex PCR; TCRdb's copy has only in-frame clones and lacks some. Seen here are 70,000 or so clones, around 80% observed once, and the top ten hold just over 2.5%. The chain recombines TRBV6-5 with TRBJ1-5; possibly TRBD1 for D (6 bases). The receptor comes from an adult in good health and CMV-seropositive. The material sequenced was memory CD4+ T cells from blood. The CDR3 sequence is CASSYTGANQPQHF. The CDR3 region has the DNA TGTGCCAGCAGTTACACGGGGGCAAATCAGCCCCAGCATTTT.